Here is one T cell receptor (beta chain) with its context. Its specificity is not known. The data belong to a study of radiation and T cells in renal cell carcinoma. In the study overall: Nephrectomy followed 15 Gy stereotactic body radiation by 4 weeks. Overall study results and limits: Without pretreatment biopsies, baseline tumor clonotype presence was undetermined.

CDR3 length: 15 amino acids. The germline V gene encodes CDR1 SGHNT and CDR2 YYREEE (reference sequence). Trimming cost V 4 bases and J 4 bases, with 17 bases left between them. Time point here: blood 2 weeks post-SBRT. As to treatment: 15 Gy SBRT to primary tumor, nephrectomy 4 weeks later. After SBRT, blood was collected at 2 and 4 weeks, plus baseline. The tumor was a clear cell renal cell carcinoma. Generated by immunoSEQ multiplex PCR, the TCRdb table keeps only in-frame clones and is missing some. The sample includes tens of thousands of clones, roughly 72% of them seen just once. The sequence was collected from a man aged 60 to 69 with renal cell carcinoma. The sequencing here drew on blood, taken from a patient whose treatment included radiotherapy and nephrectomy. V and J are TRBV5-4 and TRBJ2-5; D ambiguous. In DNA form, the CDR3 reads TGTGCCAGCAGCCAGTTAATGAGCTCCCCAGAGACCCAGTACTTC. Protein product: CASSQLMSSPETQYF.